The source of this TCR beta chain is a study of blood T cell repertoires in COVID-19. Study in general: Acute and convalescent COVID-19 samples came from the United States, Italy and Spain. PBMCs, B-cell-depleted T cells, or T cells provided the cDNA or gDNA that made up the material.

The CDR3 consists of 13 residues. CDR1 is SGHVS, CDR2 FQNEAQ, per germline. V was clipped by 1 base and J by 5 bases, with 6 bases between them. Original analysis: Reference gene primers were amplified, and this amplification served to estimate nucleated cell counts. The table came from immunoSEQ multiplex PCR; TCRdb's copy has only in-frame clones and leaves some out. V, J and clone size were drawn from that table, and D and trimming were deduced from the DNA. The sample comprises some 69,000 clones, 75% to 85% of which are singletons, and roughly 20% rests with the top ten. The gene calls are TRBV7-8 and TRBJ2-1; D remains ambiguous. The sample comprised peripheral blood. The receptor comes from a woman in her sixties or seventies with acute or convalescent COVID-19. CDR3 amino acids: CASSLDPDNEQFF. CDR3 in DNA: TGTGCCAGCAGCTTAGACCCGGACAATGAGCAGTTCTTC.